This TCR beta chain was identified during a study of cytomegalovirus exposure and HLA in healthy donors. For the study at large: Both the roughly 120 validation repertoires and the 666 first-cohort repertoires used the same platform, as reported by a later analysis. Study-wide results and limits: While the bulk of TCR sequences proved rare, some public TCRs turned up in many donors.

V gave up 0 bases and J gave up 2 bases, with 12 bases separating them. Germline CDR1 SGDLS, CDR2 YYNGEE. The length of the CDR3 is 16 residues. About this clone itself: Its antigen is undetermined.

Profiling relied on immunoSEQ multiplex PCR, and the TCRdb table lists in-frame clones only, not all of them. This sample has hundreds of thousands of clones, with roughly 90% found just once. This receptor was identified in a woman younger than 35 in good health and CMV-seronegative. The chain joins TRBV9 to TRBJ2-1; a possible D gene is TRBD2 (6 bases). The sample comprised PBMCs. The CDR3 protein is CASSVAELAAYNEQFF. The CDR3 DNA reads as TGTGCCAGCAGCGTAGCTGAACTAGCAGCCTACAATGAGCAGTTCTTC.